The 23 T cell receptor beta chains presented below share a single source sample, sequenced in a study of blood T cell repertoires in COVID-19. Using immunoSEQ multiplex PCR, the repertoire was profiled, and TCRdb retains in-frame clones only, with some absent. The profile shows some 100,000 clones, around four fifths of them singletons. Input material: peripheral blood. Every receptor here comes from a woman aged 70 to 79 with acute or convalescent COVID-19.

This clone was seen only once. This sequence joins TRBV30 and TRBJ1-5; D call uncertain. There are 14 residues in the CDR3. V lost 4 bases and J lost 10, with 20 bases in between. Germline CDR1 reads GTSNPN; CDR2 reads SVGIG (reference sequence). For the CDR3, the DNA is TGTGCCTGGACAACCCGGACGGGGTTTGGACCCCAGCATTTT. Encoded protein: CAWTTRTGFGPQHF.

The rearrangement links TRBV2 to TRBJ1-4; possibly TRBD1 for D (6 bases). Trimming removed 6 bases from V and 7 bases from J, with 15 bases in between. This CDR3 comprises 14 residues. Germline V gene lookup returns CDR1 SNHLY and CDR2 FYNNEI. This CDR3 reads CASRRGTSSEKLFF. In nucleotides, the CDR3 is TGTGCCAGCAGGAGGGGGACAAGTAGTGAAAAACTGTTTTTT.

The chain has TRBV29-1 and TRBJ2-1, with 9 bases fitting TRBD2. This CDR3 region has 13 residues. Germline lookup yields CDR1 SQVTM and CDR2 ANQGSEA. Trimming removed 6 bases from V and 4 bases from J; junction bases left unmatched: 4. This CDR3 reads CSVVSGGYNEQFF. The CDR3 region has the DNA TGCAGCGTCGTTAGCGGGGGATACAATGAGCAGTTCTTC.

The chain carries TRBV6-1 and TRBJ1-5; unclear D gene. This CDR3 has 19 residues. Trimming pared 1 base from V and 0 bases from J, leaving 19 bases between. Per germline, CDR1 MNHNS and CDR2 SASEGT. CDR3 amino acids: CASSEGLREALNSNQPQHF. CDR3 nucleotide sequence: TGTGCCAGCAGTGAAGGGTTGAGGGAGGCATTGAATAGCAATCAGCCCCAGCATTTT.

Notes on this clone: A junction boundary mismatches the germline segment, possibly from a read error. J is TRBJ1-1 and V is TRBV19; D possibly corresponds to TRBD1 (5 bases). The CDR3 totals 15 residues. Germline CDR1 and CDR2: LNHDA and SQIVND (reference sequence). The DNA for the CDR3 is TGTGCCAGTCGTATTGGGGCAGGGATGAACACTGAAGCTTTCTTT. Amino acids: CASRIGAGMNTEAFF.

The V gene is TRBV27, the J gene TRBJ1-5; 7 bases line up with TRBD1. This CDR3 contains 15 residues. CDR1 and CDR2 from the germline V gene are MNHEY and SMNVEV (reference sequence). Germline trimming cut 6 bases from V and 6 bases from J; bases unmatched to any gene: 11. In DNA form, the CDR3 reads TGTGCCAGCAGGGGATCAACAGGGGCTGGTCAGCCCCAGCATTTT. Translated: CASRGSTGAGQPQHF.

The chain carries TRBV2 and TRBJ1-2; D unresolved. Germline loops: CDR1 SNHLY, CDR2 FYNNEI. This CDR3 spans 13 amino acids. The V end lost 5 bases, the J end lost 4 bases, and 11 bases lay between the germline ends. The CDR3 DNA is TGTGCCAGCAGTCCTGGGAGAGTCTATGGCTACACCTTC. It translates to CASSPGRVYGYTF.

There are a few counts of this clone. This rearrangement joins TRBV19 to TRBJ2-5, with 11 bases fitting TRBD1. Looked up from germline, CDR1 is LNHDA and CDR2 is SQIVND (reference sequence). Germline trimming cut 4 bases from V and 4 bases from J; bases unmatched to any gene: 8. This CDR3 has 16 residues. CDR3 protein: CASSRAPGQGGETQYF. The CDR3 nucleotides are TGTGCCAGTAGTAGGGCCCCGGGACAGGGGGGAGAGACCCAGTACTTC.

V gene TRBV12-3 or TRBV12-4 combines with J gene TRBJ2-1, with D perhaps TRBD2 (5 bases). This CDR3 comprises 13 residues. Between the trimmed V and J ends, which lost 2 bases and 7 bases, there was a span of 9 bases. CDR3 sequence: CASSLFTGNEQFF. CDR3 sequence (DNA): TGTGCCAGCAGTTTATTCACGGGAAATGAGCAGTTCTTC.

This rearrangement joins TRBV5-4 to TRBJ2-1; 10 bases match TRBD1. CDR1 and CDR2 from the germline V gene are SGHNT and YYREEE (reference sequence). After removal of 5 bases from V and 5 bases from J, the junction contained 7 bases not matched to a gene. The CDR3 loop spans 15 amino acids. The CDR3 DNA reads TGTGCCAGCAGTCCGCGGGACAGGGGAGACAATGAGCAGTTCTTC. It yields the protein CASSPRDRGDNEQFF.

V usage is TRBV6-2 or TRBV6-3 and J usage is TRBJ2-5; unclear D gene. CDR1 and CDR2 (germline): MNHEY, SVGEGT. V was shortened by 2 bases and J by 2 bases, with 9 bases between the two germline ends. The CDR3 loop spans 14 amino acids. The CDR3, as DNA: TGTGCCAGCAGTTACAGTCTTACTCAAGAGACCCAGTACTTC. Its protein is CASSYSLTQETQYF.

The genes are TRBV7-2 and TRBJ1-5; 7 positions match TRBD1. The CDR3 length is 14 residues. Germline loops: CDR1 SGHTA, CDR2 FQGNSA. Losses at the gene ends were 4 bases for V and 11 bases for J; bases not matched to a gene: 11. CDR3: CASSSGTAPSAQHF. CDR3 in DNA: TGTGCCAGCAGCTCCGGGACAGCGCCTTCAGCCCAGCATTTT.

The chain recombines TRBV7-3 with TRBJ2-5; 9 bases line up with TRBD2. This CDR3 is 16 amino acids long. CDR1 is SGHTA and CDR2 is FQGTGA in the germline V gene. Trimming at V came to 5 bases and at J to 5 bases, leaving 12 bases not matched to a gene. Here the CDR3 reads CASSAFGGGARETQYF. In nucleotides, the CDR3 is TGTGCCAGCAGCGCCTTTGGCGGGGGGGCCCGGGAGACCCAGTACTTC.

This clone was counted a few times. The CDR3 bases are TGTGCCAGCAGTGAAGGTGGGCAGTACTATGGCTACACCTTC. Protein: CASSEGGQYYGYTF. The V and J genes are TRBV2 and TRBJ1-2, with no clear D. Germline values: CDR1 SNHLY, CDR2 FYNNEI. V lost 1 base to trimming and J lost 3 bases, with 9 bases between them. CDR3 length: 14 residues.

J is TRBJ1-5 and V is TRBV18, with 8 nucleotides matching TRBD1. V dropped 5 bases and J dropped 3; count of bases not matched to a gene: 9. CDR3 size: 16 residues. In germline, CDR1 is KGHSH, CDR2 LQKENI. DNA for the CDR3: TGTGCCAGCTCATCTACAGGGGGGGGAAACAATCAGCCCCAGCATTTT. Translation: CASSSTGGGNNQPQHF.

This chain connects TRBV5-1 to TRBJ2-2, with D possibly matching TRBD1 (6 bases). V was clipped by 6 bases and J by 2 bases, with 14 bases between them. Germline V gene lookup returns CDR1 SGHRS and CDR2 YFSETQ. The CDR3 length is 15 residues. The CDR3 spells CASTQGNSNTGELFF. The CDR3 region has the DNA TGCGCCAGCACCCAGGGGAACAGCAACACCGGGGAGCTGTTTTTT.

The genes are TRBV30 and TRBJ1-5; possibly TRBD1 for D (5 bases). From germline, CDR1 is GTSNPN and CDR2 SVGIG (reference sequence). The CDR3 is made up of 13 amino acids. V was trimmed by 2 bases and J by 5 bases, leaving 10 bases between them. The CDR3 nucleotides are TGTGCCTGGAGTACAGGACCCGATCAGCCCCAGCATTTT. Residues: CAWSTGPDQPQHF.

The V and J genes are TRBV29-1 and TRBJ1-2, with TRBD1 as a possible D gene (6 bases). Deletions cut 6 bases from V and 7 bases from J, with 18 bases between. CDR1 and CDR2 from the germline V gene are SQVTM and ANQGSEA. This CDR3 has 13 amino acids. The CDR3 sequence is CSVGGREEGGYTF. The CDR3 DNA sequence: TGCAGCGTGGGGGGGCGCGAGGAGGGTGGCTACACCTTC.

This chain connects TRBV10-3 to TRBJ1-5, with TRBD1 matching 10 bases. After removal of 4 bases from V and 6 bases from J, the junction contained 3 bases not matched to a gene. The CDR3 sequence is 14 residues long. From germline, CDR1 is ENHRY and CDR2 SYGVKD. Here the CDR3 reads CAISGDRGGQPQHF. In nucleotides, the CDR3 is TGTGCCATCAGTGGGGACAGGGGTGGTCAGCCCCAGCATTTT.

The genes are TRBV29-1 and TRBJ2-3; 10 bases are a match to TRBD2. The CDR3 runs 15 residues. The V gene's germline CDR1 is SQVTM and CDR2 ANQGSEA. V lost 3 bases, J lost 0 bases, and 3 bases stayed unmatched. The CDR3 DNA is TGCAGCGTTGACCGGACTAGCGGCAGCACAGATACGCAGTATTTT. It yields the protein CSVDRTSGSTDTQYF.

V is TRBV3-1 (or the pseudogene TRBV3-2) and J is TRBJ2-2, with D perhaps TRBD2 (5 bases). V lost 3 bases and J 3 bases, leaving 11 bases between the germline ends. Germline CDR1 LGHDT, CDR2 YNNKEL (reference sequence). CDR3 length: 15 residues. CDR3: CASSHPGVYTGELFF. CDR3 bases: TGTGCCAGCAGCCACCCCGGGGTTTACACCGGGGAGCTGTTTTTT.

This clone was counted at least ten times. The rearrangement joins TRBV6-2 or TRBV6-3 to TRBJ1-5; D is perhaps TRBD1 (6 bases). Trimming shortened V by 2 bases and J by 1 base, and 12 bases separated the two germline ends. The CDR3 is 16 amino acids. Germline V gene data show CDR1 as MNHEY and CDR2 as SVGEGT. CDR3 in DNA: TGTGCCAGCAGTTACGTACAGGGTGTGAGCAATCAGCCCCAGCATTTT. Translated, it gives CASSYVQGVSNQPQHF.

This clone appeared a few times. The CDR3 coding sequence is TGTGCCAGCAGCCAAGATGCTCGAGAGTGGTACACTGAAGCTTTCTTT. Translating it yields CASSQDAREWYTEAFF. The chain is built from TRBV14 and TRBJ1-1; D uncertain. There are 16 residues in the CDR3. The germline V gene encodes CDR1 SGHDN and CDR2 FVKESK. Trimming pared 0 bases from V and 3 bases from J, leaving 14 bases between.